A selection of T cell receptor beta chains follows, all from one sample in a study of T-cell memory formation after mild COVID-19. TCRdb re-analysed the 5' RACE reads in MiXCR, keeping a single row per CDR3 protein. The sample has some 110,000 distinct CDR3 sequences, 9.5% to 15% seen once. The source material was PBMCs or a T cell subset sorted from them (not recorded which). These receptors were taken from an adult woman who had mild COVID-19 (a few samples of this study predate the infection). Cell type and time point are not known. Each CDR3 is given with its conserved first and last residue. A D gene is named only where the DNA matches it firmly. Size is stated for part of the rows, as once, few or many counts, or as a class when the clone is expanded.

j_call d_call clone_size v_call cdr3_nt cdr3_aa
TRBJ2-3 TRBD1 NA TRBV29-1 TGCAGCGTCCCCTTACAGGGGGGCTTACCCTCCACAGATACGCAGTATTTT CSVPLQGGLPSTDTQYF
TRBJ2-3 NA NA TRBV4-2 TGTGCCAGCAGCCAAGAGCACGTAGATACGCAGTATTTT CASSQEHVDTQYF
TRBJ1-2 NA few TRBV15 TGTGCCACCAGCGAGAGGCGAGACCTAAACTATGGCTACACCTTC CATSERRDLNYGYTF
TRBJ2-7 NA few TRBV6-1 TGTGCCAGCAGTCGGCAGGGGGGACTATACGAGCAGTACTTC CASSRQGGLYEQYF
TRBJ2-1 NA few TRBV11-2 TGTGCCAGCAGCCCCCCGGGCGGAGGGGGCTCCTACAATGAGCAGTTCTTC CASSPPGGGGSYNEQFF
TRBJ2-7 TRBD2 once TRBV29-1 TGCAGCGTTGAGGCTAGCGGGGGGATAGGGGACGAGCAGTACTTC CSVEASGGIGDEQYF
TRBJ2-3 NA NA TRBV11-2 TGTGCCAGCACCTCTACCGGGGGGACAAGGGTTGCAGATACGCAGTATTTT CASTSTGGTRVADTQYF
TRBJ1-1 NA NA TRBV25-1 TGTGCCAGCAGTGAATTCCAGAATGAAGCTTTCTTT CASSEFQNEAFF
TRBJ2-3 NA few TRBV18 TGTGCCAGCTCACCTGACAGGCTCACAGATACGCAGTATTTT CASSPDRLTDTQYF
TRBJ2-1 NA NA TRBV20-1 TGCAGTGCTAGAGATTCACGGGGTACCTACAATGAGCAGTTCTTC CSARDSRGTYNEQFF
TRBJ2-2 TRBD1 few TRBV7-6 TGTGCCAGCAGACCGGACAGGACTCAGGGGCCCGGGGAGCTGTTTTTT CASRPDRTQGPGELFF
TRBJ2-6 NA NA TRBV7-2 TGTGCCAGCAGCTTAGTTTACTCGGGCTCTGGGGCCAACGTCCTGACTTTC CASSLVYSGSGANVLTF
TRBJ2-1 NA NA TRBV12-3/TRBV12-4 TGTGCCAGCAGCGCCCTAGAGGGACCAAAAAATGAGCAGTTCTTC CASSALEGPKNEQFF
TRBJ2-7 NA NA TRBV27 TGTGCCAGCAGTCCCGGGTCTCCCAACCTCTACGAGCAGTACTTC CASSPGSPNLYEQYF
TRBJ1-2 NA once TRBV7-8 TGTGCCAGCAGCCCCACTAGGACATCCAACTATGGCTACACCTTC CASSPTRTSNYGYTF
TRBJ2-7 NA few TRBV12-3/TRBV12-4 TGTGCCAGCAGTTTATCACCGTCTGAGCAGTACTTC CASSLSPSEQYF
TRBJ2-7 TRBD1 NA TRBV5-1 TGCGCCAGCACACTTAGATTTCAGGGGGCGAGGCTTTTCTTC CASTLRFQGARLFF
TRBJ2-1 TRBD1 few TRBV7-9 TGTGCCAGCAGCGTCCGGACAGGGGAGGGTGATGAGCAGTTCTTC CASSVRTGEGDEQFF
TRBJ2-3 TRBD2 NA TRBV5-1 TGCGCCAGCAGCTCCTCGAGACTAGCTTCGGATACGCAGTATTTT CASSSSRLASDTQYF